This is a list of T cell receptor beta chains from one sample in a study of blood T cells in healthy people across ages. TCRdb reprocessed the 5' RACE reads with MiXCR, giving one entry per CDR3 protein. The data hold 1.8 million or so distinct CDR3 sequences, with about two fifths observed a single time. The sequenced material came from blood. The receptors here all came from a human donor in good health. Each CDR3 is given with its conserved first and last residue. The order of the fields is D gene, J gene, V gene, clone size, CDR3 DNA, CDR3 protein. A D gene is named only where the DNA matches it firmly. Some rows mark clone size as missing; the rest say once, few, many or name a class of expanded clone.

>.|TRBJ1-2|TRBV6-2/TRBV6-3|few
TGTGCCAGCAGACCCCCCAGGATCGTTGGCTACACCTTC
CASRPPRIVGYTF
>.|TRBJ1-1|TRBV12-3/TRBV12-4|few
TGTGCCACCCTGGACAGTGAGAACACTGAAGCTTTCTTT
CATLDSENTEAFF
>TRBD1|TRBJ2-7|TRBV5-5|few
TGTGCCAGCAGCCCGACAGGGGGCCCATTCGAGCAGTACTTC
CASSPTGGPFEQYF
>TRBD2|TRBJ2-3|TRBV12-3/TRBV12-4|few
TGTGCCAGCAGTGCTGGACTAGCGGGGGGGTCAGATACGCAGTATTTT
CASSAGLAGGSDTQYF
>TRBD2|TRBJ2-7|TRBV9|.
TGTGCCAGCAGCCCGTTTAGCGGGGGATTTTACGAGCAGTACTTC
CASSPFSGGFYEQYF
>TRBD2|TRBJ2-5|TRBV4-2|once
TGTGCCAGCAGCCCGGGACTAGCGGGGGGCGGGGTAGAGACCCAGTACTTC
CASSPGLAGGGVETQYF
>TRBD2|TRBJ2-1|TRBV6-2/TRBV6-3|.
TGTGCCAGCAGTGGGGGGGGAGCGGGGACCCTCTACAATGAGCAGTTCTTC
CASSGGGAGTLYNEQFF
>TRBD2|TRBJ2-1|TRBV11-2|.
TGTGCCAGCAGCTTGGGTCTCGAGCGGGGGTTTTCCTACAATGAGCAGTTCTTC
CASSLGLERGFSYNEQFF
>.|TRBJ2-7|TRBV4-3|.
TGCGCCAGCAGCCAAGATCGAACACAAACCTACGAGCAGTACTTC
CASSQDRTQTYEQYF
>.|TRBJ2-3|TRBV7-3|few
TGTGCCAGCAGCTCGCAGGGGTTGAGCACAGATACGCAGTATTTT
CASSSQGLSTDTQYF
>.|TRBJ1-5|TRBV7-8|.
TGTGCCAGCAACCGTTTCGGACAGCCCGATCAGCCCCAGCATTTT
CASNRFGQPDQPQHF
>.|TRBJ2-1|TRBV6-5|once
TGTGCCAGCAGTTACCGGGCTACGGCTGGGGATGAGCAGTTCTTC
CASSYRATAGDEQFF
>TRBD1|TRBJ1-2|TRBV11-2|.
TGTGCCAGCAGCTTAGATGGAGGAACAGGGGGGTATGGCCACACCTTC
CASSLDGGTGGYGHTF
>TRBD2|TRBJ2-5|TRBV6-2/TRBV6-3|.
TGTGCCAGCAGCTTAGCGGGGGAGGGGATCCGAGAGACCCAGTACTTC
CASSLAGEGIRETQYF
>.|TRBJ1-4|TRBV20-1|few
TGCAGTGCCTTCTCGGGTCCTAATGAAAAACTGTTTTTT
CSAFSGPNEKLFF
>TRBD2|TRBJ2-7|TRBV4-1|.
TGCGCCAGCAGCCAAGACATCTCCGGGACTAGTGCCTACGAGCAGTACTTC
CASSQDISGTSAYEQYF
>.|TRBJ2-1|TRBV4-2|once
TGTGCCAGCAGCCAAGGGGTGAACAATGAGCAGTTCTTC
CASSQGVNNEQFF
>.|TRBJ1-2|TRBV29-1|.
TGCAGCGTTGAAGATCGGACGGGCTATGGCTACACCTTC
CSVEDRTGYGYTF
>.|TRBJ2-5|TRBV7-8|once
TGTGCCAGCAGCTTAAGGGGACACCAAGAGACCCAGTACTTC
CASSLRGHQETQYF
>TRBD1|TRBJ1-2|TRBV12-3/TRBV12-4|few
TGTGCCAGCAATCAGGGACAGGGTGACTATGGCTACACCTTC
CASNQGQGDYGYTF
>.|TRBJ2-5|TRBV7-9|.
TGTGCCAGCAGCTTAGTTGTTTATCAAGAGACCCAGTACTTC
CASSLVVYQETQYF
>.|TRBJ2-3|TRBV11-1|few
TGTGCCAGCAGCTTTGGGAATACGCAGTATTTT
CASSFGNTQYF
>TRBD2|TRBJ2-7|TRBV3-1|.
TGTGCCAGCAGCCAAAGCCTCCTAAGCGGGGGGCCCCCCTACGAGCAGTACTTC
CASSQSLLSGGPPYEQYF
>TRBD2|TRBJ2-1|TRBV7-3|few
TGTGCCAGCAGCCTTACCCTAGCGGGGGTGGACAATGAGCAGTTCTTC
CASSLTLAGVDNEQFF
>TRBD1|TRBJ2-1|TRBV5-8|.
TGTGCCAGCAGCTCGAGGACAGGGAGGTCGCGCAATGAGCAGTTCTTC
CASSSRTGRSRNEQFF
>.|TRBJ2-7|TRBV20-1|.
TGCAGTGCTAGAGGAACCCACTCTCGGTACGAGCAGTACTTC
CSARGTHSRYEQYF
>.|TRBJ1-2|TRBV9|few
TGTGCCAGCAGCGTAGGGGACCAGTTCTATGGCTACACCTTC
CASSVGDQFYGYTF
>.|TRBJ2-1|TRBV7-2|.
TGTGCCAGCAGCCAGGGGGGGGTAATCCCGTTCTTC
CASSQGGVIPFF
>TRBD1|TRBJ2-1|TRBV4-3|few
TGCGCCAGCAGCCAAGCCCCCGACAGGGGGCGAACCTACAATGAGCAGTTCTTC
CASSQAPDRGRTYNEQFF
>.|TRBJ2-7|TRBV5-6|.
TGTGCCAGCAGCTTTTGGGGGGACCTGACCCCCGCCTCCTACGAGCAGTACTTC
CASSFWGDLTPASYEQYF
>.|TRBJ2-5|TRBV5-6|many
TGTGCCAGCAGCTCAGGACTATCCTCGGAGACCCAGTACTTC
CASSSGLSSETQYF
>.|TRBJ2-6|TRBV2|.
TGTGCCAGCTCCCGGGAAGCCTCTGGGGCCAACGTCCTGACTTTC
CASSREASGANVLTF
>TRBD2|TRBJ2-5|TRBV10-3|few
TGTGCCATCAGTGAGTCTACGCGGGGGGGCGAGGAGACCCAGTACTTC
CAISESTRGGEETQYF
>.|TRBJ1-2|TRBV3-1|.
TGTGCCAGCAGCCAAGCTTCGGGGCAGAATGGCTACACCTTC
CASSQASGQNGYTF
>.|TRBJ2-7|TRBV7-2|.
TGTGCCAGCAGCTTAAGAGGGGCCCCTCCCTACGAGCAGTACTTC
CASSLRGAPPYEQYF
>.|TRBJ1-3|TRBV28|.
TGCGCTAGCAGTGCCCCCCAGAGAAACACCATATATTTT
CASSAPQRNTIYF
>.|TRBJ2-5|TRBV6-2/TRBV6-3|.
TGTGCCAGCATTTCGCGACAGTATTCGGAGACCCAGTACTTC
CASISRQYSETQYF
>TRBD2|TRBJ2-1|TRBV24-1|few
TGTGCCACCAGGGGGTCTAGCGGGGGAGATGAGCAGTTCTTC
CATRGSSGGDEQFF
>.|TRBJ2-5|TRBV13|once
TGTGCCAGCAGCTTAAAGGGAGGGGGTTGGAGAGAGACCCAGTACTTC
CASSLKGGGWRETQYF
>.|TRBJ2-7|TRBV6-2/TRBV6-3|.
TGTGCCAGCAGTTACGGACACGTCGAGCAGTACTTC
CASSYGHVEQYF
>.|TRBJ1-2|TRBV6-2/TRBV6-3|few
TGTGCCAGCAGTCACGGTCAGTTCTATGGCTACACCTTC
CASSHGQFYGYTF
>.|TRBJ2-5|TRBV29-1|.
TGCAGCGTTGAAATCGTGCAGGCGGCCCAGTACTTC
CSVEIVQAAQYF
>TRBD1|TRBJ2-7|TRBV5-1|.
TGCGCCAGCAGCGAAGGCAGGGGGACCTACGAGCAGTACTTC
CASSEGRGTYEQYF
>.|TRBJ2-7|TRBV6-5|few
TGTGCCAGCAGTTACCCAAGAACGTACAGCTACGAGCAGTACTTC
CASSYPRTYSYEQYF
>.|TRBJ1-2|TRBV6-5|.
TGTGCCAGCGACTCCGGTGGGTCTGGCTACACCTTC
CASDSGGSGYTF
>.|TRBJ2-3|TRBV11-2|.
TGTGCCAGCAGCTTAGGGTTGTTAGCTAGCGAGGAAGATACGCAGTATTTT
CASSLGLLASEEDTQYF
>.|TRBJ2-7|TRBV9|.
TGTGCCAGCAGCGTAGGAGGGTTCTACGAGCAGTACTTC
CASSVGGFYEQYF
>TRBD1|TRBJ2-4|TRBV27|few
TGTGCCGGTTTACAGGGGGACGTGAGGGAGCAGTACTTC
CAGLQGDVREQYF
>.|TRBJ2-7|TRBV7-8|many
TGTGCCAGCAGCTTAGCGCGCACCTACGAGCAGTACTTC
CASSLARTYEQYF
>.|TRBJ1-1|TRBV10-3|.
TGTGCCATCACAGCGGCAGGGCGGGGGAACACTGAAGCTTTCTTT
CAITAAGRGNTEAFF
>.|TRBJ2-3|TRBV5-6|few
TGTGCCAGCAGCTTGAGGGGGATGCGAGATACGCAGTATTTT
CASSLRGMRDTQYF
>.|TRBJ1-6|TRBV3-1|.
TGTGCCAGCAGCCAAGGGCCGGGACTTAATTCACCCCTCCACTTT
CASSQGPGLNSPLHF
>TRBD1|TRBJ1-2|TRBV18|few
TGTGCCAGCAGTCCCCAAGGGACAGGCTATGGCTACACCTTC
CASSPQGTGYGYTF
>.|TRBJ2-2|TRBV7-2|few
TGTGCCAGCAGCTTATTATCCAGGGTGGACACCGGGGAGCTGTTTTTT
CASSLLSRVDTGELFF
>.|TRBJ1-1|TRBV14|.
TGTGCCAGCAGCCAAGAAAGGGGCAGGGCAGACGCTTTCTTT
CASSQERGRADAFF
>.|TRBJ2-2|TRBV15|.
TGTGCCACCAGCAGAGATTTTGGGGGCATAAACACCGGGGAGCTGTTTTTT
CATSRDFGGINTGELFF
>.|TRBJ2-7|TRBV30|few
TGTGCCTGGAGGTTGTCGGCAGGGAACTACGAGCAGTACTTC
CAWRLSAGNYEQYF
>TRBD1|TRBJ2-7|TRBV9|.
TGTGCCAGCAGCGTAGGGGCAAGGGGGCCAACCTACGAGCAGTACTTC
CASSVGARGPTYEQYF
>TRBD1|TRBJ2-1|TRBV29-1|.
TGCAGCGTCTACAGGGGCAATGAGCAGTTCTTC
CSVYRGNEQFF
>.|TRBJ1-6|TRBV29-1|.
TGCAACGTTGGCCAGGGGAATTCACCCCTCCACTTT
CNVGQGNSPLHF